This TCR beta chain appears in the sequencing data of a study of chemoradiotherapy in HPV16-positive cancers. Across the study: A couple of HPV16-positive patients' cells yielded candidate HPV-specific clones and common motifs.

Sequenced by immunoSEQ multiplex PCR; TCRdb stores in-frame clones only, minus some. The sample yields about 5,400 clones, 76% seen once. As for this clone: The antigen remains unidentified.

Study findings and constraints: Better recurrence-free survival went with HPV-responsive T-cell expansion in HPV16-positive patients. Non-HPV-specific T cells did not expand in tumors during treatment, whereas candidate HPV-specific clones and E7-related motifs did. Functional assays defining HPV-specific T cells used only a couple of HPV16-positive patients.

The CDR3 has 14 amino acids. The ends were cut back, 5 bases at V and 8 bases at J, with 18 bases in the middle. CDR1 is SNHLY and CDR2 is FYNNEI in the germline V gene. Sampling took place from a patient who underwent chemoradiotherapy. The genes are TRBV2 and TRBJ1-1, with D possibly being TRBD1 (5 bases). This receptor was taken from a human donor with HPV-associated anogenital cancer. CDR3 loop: CASSQQARRVEAFF. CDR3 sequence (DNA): TGTGCCAGCAGTCAACAGGCCCGGAGGGTCGAAGCTTTCTTT.